This TCR beta chain was sequenced for a study of blood T cell repertoires in COVID-19 (dated by TCRdb to about 2020). Describing the broader study: The collaborator samples originated in the United States, Italy and Spain and spanned the acute and convalescent phases of COVID-19. The material from the prospective study consisted of cDNA or gDNA derived from T cells, B-cell-depleted T cells, or PBMCs. Subjects who had been exposed to COVID-19, were actively infected with it, or had recovered from it provided the deeply sampled blood TCRbeta repertoires that made up the dataset. The repertoires were released in a freely available public database meant as a resource for research on the immune response to SARS-CoV-2. Samples came from the ongoing ImmuneRACE study (first 160 participants) plus 1,254 subjects from 6 global collaborators. The sample metadata nearly always contained a de-identified subject ID, COVID-19 status, age in years and sex. Where available, HLA class I and class II types were obtained from metadata supplied by the sample provider rather than from assay-based typing.

Overall study results and their limits: How much clinical and demographic metadata was included differed by source and by participant, and the metadata was provided uncurated.

Based on the germline V gene, the CDR1 and CDR2 sequences are KGHSH and LQKENI. The CDR3 goes from the cysteine to the phenylalanine over 12 residues. Of all the DNA, just the CDR3 is kept, 36 bases in frame from base 1. V and J lose 5 bases and 8 bases, and a span of 12 bases separates them. TCRbeta CDR3 regions were amplified from genomic DNA by means of the immunoSEQ Assay, a bias-controlled multiplex PCR. The paper's processing steps were these. The number of nucleated cells in each sample was estimated from the amplification of reference gene primers within the assay. Sequence reads were collapsed and filtered to measure the absolute abundance of every unique TCRbeta CDR3 rearrangement. For each sample, productive Simpson clonality was calculated as the square root of Simpson's diversity index across productive rearrangements. Entries here come from immuneACCESS through TCRdb and include only in-frame sequences with V and J called. Some clones fail to appear in such tables; in the studies checked, an unresolved V gene covers under half of the shortfall, and the cause of the remainder is unknown. That table is the source of V, J and clone size, and D and trimming were worked out from the DNA. This sample gives 110,000 to 150,000 clones in total; roughly 84% of them show up just once. The ten largest clones capture roughly 10% of the sample.

The collaborating institutions used their own protocols to collect whole blood in K2EDTA tubes. For TCRbeta analysis, collaborators shipped samples in one of three forms: frozen whole blood, isolated PBMCs, or DNA extracted from either of those sample types. As regards this clone: Its antigen has not been determined. Nothing much larger sits one base from this clone, and base qualities are not available.

The sequencing sample was made of peripheral blood. Recombination joined TRBV18 with TRBJ1-1; the D region possibly corresponds to TRBD1 (5 bases align). The clonotype comes from a man between 60 and 75 years old with active or convalescent COVID-19. The nucleotide sequence is given as TGTGCCAGCTCAGCCGGGACTCCAGAAGCTTTCTTT. Its coded protein is CASSAGTPEAFF.